These 12 T cell receptor beta chains came from one sample sequenced in a study of neoadjuvant anti-PD-1 for oral cavity cancer. The protocol was immunoSEQ multiplex PCR, while the TCRdb copy is restricted to in-frame clones and leaves out a portion. The profile covers 9,500 to 15,000 clones, with less than 70% appearing a single time and approximately 7% taken by the ten largest. Specimen: tumor tissue, collected before nivolumab (anti-PD-1) treatment. The origin of the receptors is a person aged 35-79 years with oral cavity squamous cell carcinoma. The donor label of this sample is uncertain.

The sample holds one count of this clone. V is TRBV29-1 and J is TRBJ1-2; D remains ambiguous. The CDR3 contains 14 residues. V was clipped by 4 bases and J by 1 base, with 13 bases between them. The germline gives CDR1 SQVTM, CDR2 ANQGSEA. The CDR3 sequence: CSVGPTPFNYGYTF. The CDR3, as DNA: TGCAGCGTTGGGCCCACTCCATTTAACTATGGCTACACCTTC.

The rearrangement uses TRBV10-3 and TRBJ1-1; TRBD1 matches at 9 bases. Germline CDR1 reads ENHRY; CDR2 reads SYGVKD. This CDR3 is 16 amino acids long. V gave up 10 bases and J gave up 1 base; unmatched junction bases: 13. The DNA for the CDR3 is TGTGCCACCCTGGGGGGACAGGGTCTTGCGAACACTGAAGCTTTCTTT. It specifies CATLGGQGLANTEAFF.

The chain uses TRBV5-4 and TRBJ2-2, with D tentatively TRBD2 (5 bases). This CDR3 is 14 amino acids long. The germline CDR1 and CDR2 sequences are SGHNT and YYREEE (reference sequence). V was shortened by 0 bases and J by 7 bases, with 10 bases between the two germline ends. The DNA for the CDR3 is TGTGCCAGCAGCTTGGCCGTGGGGAGCGGGGAGCTGTTTTTT. Encoded protein: CASSLAVGSGELFF.

This chain uses TRBV5-1 with TRBJ2-3; TRBD2 matches 10 bases. In germline, CDR1 is SGHRS, CDR2 YFSETQ. Trimming took 0 bases from V and 6 from J; bases not matched to a gene: 10. There are 17 residues in the CDR3. Written as DNA, the CDR3 is TGCGCCAGCAGCTTGGAACTAGCGGGACGGGCGGGTGATACGCAGTATTTT. This translates into CASSLELAGRAGDTQYF.

The rearrangement links TRBV5-4 to TRBJ1-1, with TRBD1 as a possible D gene (5 bases). This CDR3 is 12 amino acids long. CDR1 is SGHNT, CDR2 YYREEE, per germline (reference sequence). V was shortened by 4 bases and J by 7 bases, with 11 bases between the two germline ends. This CDR3 is CASSISGLEAFF. CDR3 DNA: TGTGCCAGCAGCATTTCAGGGCTTGAAGCTTTCTTT.

The sample holds one count of this clone. The rearrangement uses TRBV27 and TRBJ1-4; 7 bases map to TRBD1. Germline V gives CDR1 MNHEY, CDR2 SMNVEV (reference sequence). This CDR3 has 15 amino acids. J gave up 6 bases and V 6 bases, and 10 bases lay outside the gene matches. This chain's CDR3 is CASRPRDSGYEKLFF. In DNA form, the CDR3 reads TGTGCCAGCAGACCCCGGGACAGCGGATATGAAAAACTGTTTTTT.

This clone was seen only a few times. The V call is TRBV19, the J call TRBJ1-2, with 7 bases that match TRBD1. The germline V gene has CDR1 LNHDA and CDR2 SQIVND (reference sequence). V shed 5 bases, J shed 2 bases, and the junction held 5 bases outside the gene matches. The CDR3 runs 14 residues. CDR3 residues: CASSLQGKNYGYTF. The CDR3, as DNA: TGTGCCAGTAGTTTACAGGGGAAGAACTATGGCTACACCTTC.

In this sample, this clone turned up a few times. This chain connects TRBV7-3 to TRBJ1-6; D remains unclear. The CDR3 runs to 13 residues. CDR1 SGHTA and CDR2 FQGTGA come from the germline V gene. Trimming stripped 4 bases from V and 7 bases from J, with 8 bases between. This CDR3 reads CASSSDWNSPLHF. Here the CDR3 DNA reads TGTGCCAGCAGCTCTGACTGGAATTCACCCCTCCACTTT.

This clone came up a few times. The CDR3 here is CASLPPGQGNGYTF. As DNA, the CDR3 is TGTGCCAGCTTACCTCCGGGACAGGGGAATGGCTACACCTTC. The chain recombines TRBV6-5 with TRBJ1-2; 10 nucleotides match TRBD1. Germline-derived CDR1 and CDR2 are MNHEY and SVGAGI. Trimming removed 8 bases from V and 6 bases from J; junction bases left unmatched: 9. The CDR3 totals 14 residues.

This chain uses TRBV2 with TRBJ2-5; 7 positions agree with TRBD1. Germline V lookup: CDR1 SNHLY, CDR2 FYNNEI. The CDR3 loop spans 16 amino acids. Trimming removed 7 bases from V and 1 base from J; junction bases left unmatched: 12. The CDR3 region has the DNA TGTGCCAGCAACGACCGGCCGACAGGGTCCCAAGAGACCCAGTACTTC. The encoded protein is CASNDRPTGSQETQYF.

The V gene is TRBV6-6, the J gene TRBJ1-2; 7 nucleotides line up with TRBD1. Germline V lookup: CDR1 MNHNY, CDR2 SVGAGI (reference sequence). The CDR3 runs to 14 residues. J lost 4 bases, V lost 6 bases, and 8 bases had no gene match. Written as DNA, the CDR3 is TGTGCCAGCAGGAGGGACAGCAGTAGCTATGGCTACACCTTC. It codes for CASRRDSSSYGYTF.

The chain uses TRBV6-5 and TRBJ1-6, with D uncertain. There are 12 residues in the CDR3. Germline-derived CDR1 and CDR2 are MNHEY and SVGAGI. V lost 5 bases and J 14 bases, leaving 13 bases between the germline ends. The CDR3 DNA sequence: TGTGCCAGCAGTGAAGCGGGTGACACCCTCCACTTT. Encoded protein: CASSEAGDTLHF.